These T cell receptor beta chains were read from a single sample in a study of metastatic and nonmetastatic thyroid tumors. Using MiXCR, TCRdb re-called clones from the PCR reads. The sample has approximately 20,000 clones; about a sixth are singletons. The source material was blood. The receptors were sampled from a female donor with papillary thyroid cancer or a benign thyroid nodule (not recorded which). Some clones in this sample may be carry-over from other donors' samples. Both conserved end residues are part of each CDR3. Fields, in order: D gene, V gene, clone size, J gene, CDR3 DNA, CDR3 protein. The D gene is left open where the match is weak. Expanded clones get a size class; other rows say once, few or many, or leave the size out.

>.|TRBV28|medium-sized|TRBJ1-3
TGTGCCAGCAGTTTTAATGGGGGCATTGGAAACACCATATATTTT
CASSFNGGIGNTIYF
>TRBD1|TRBV11-2|many|TRBJ2-4
TGTGCCAGCAGCTTAGTGGGACAGGGGTATATTCAGTACTTC
CASSLVGQGYIQYF
>.|TRBV6-1|.|TRBJ2-3
TGTGCCAGCAGTCGCTACGCAGGGAAAGATACGCAGTATTTT
CASSRYAGKDTQYF
>.|TRBV20-1|many|TRBJ1-5
TGCAGTGTTGGTGGGGCTGCCAATCAGCCCCAGCATTTT
CSVGGAANQPQHF
>TRBD1|TRBV28|few|TRBJ2-7
TGTGCCAGCAGCGTACCGGGACAGGGATTGGACGAGCAGTACTTC
CASSVPGQGLDEQYF
>.|TRBV7-9|many|TRBJ1-4
TGTGCCAGCAGCTTAGCGTCCGGGATTAATGAAAAACTGTTTTTT
CASSLASGINEKLFF
>TRBD2|TRBV7-2|many|TRBJ2-5
TGTGCCAGCAGCTCTAGCGGTCCCTCCTACAGCGAGACCCAGTACTTC
CASSSSGPSYSETQYF
>.|TRBV10-3|many|TRBJ2-2
TGTGCCATCAGAGCCGGGACAAGAGATCAGAACACCGGGGAGCTGTTTTTT
CAIRAGTRDQNTGELFF
>.|TRBV12-3/TRBV12-4|medium-sized|TRBJ1-1
TGTGCCAGCACACAACGGGACAACCGGGATAACACTGAAGCTTTCTTT
CASTQRDNRDNTEAFF
>.|TRBV30|few|TRBJ2-5
TGTGCCTGGAGGGATCAAGAGACCCAGTACTTC
CAWRDQETQYF
>TRBD1|TRBV6-1|few|TRBJ1-4
TGTGCCAGCGGACAGGGTTATGAAAAACTGTTTTTT
CASGQGYEKLFF
>TRBD2|TRBV9|many|TRBJ2-5
TGTGCCAGCAGCGTTTCTAGGAGTAGCGGGAGTTCAAGGGAGACCCAGTACTTC
CASSVSRSSGSSRETQYF
>.|TRBV12-3/TRBV12-4|medium-sized|TRBJ2-7
TGTGCCAGCAGCCCCGTGGCCGCCGGGGGCGAGCAGTACTTC
CASSPVAAGGEQYF
>.|TRBV4-3|many|TRBJ1-1
TGCGCCAGCAGCCCCGGGTGGGGGATGAACACTGAAGCTTTCTTT
CASSPGWGMNTEAFF
>TRBD2|TRBV11-2|.|TRBJ2-3
TGTGCCAGCAGGCCTATAGCGGGAGCTGGAGATACGCAGTATTTT
CASRPIAGAGDTQYF
>TRBD1|TRBV20-1|many|TRBJ1-5
TGCAGTGCTGGAGACAGGGTAGGAAGCAATCAGCCCCAGCATTTT
CSAGDRVGSNQPQHF
>TRBD2|TRBV6-1|many|TRBJ2-2
TGTGCCAGCAGTCCGGGACTAGTCAACACCGGGGAGCTGTTTTTT
CASSPGLVNTGELFF
>.|TRBV12-3/TRBV12-4|many|TRBJ1-1
TGTGCCAGCACGGGACGGACGAACACTGAAGCTTTCTTT
CASTGRTNTEAFF
>TRBD1|TRBV6-2/TRBV6-3|medium-sized|TRBJ2-7
TGTGCCAGCAGTTACTCGGGACAGCACAACGCCTACGAGCAGTACTTC
CASSYSGQHNAYEQYF
>.|TRBV5-1|.|TRBJ2-7
TGCGCCAGCAGCTTCGGGGGACACACCTCATACGAGCAGTACTTC
CASSFGGHTSYEQYF
>TRBD1|TRBV9|many|TRBJ1-2
TGTGCCAGCAGTCGGGACAGGGAGGGCTACACCTTC
CASSRDREGYTF
>TRBD2|TRBV6-5|few|TRBJ2-3
TGTGCCAGCAGTTACTCGGGACTAGCGAGTACAGATACGCAGTATTTT
CASSYSGLASTDTQYF
>.|TRBV12-3/TRBV12-4|few|TRBJ1-6
TGTGCCAGCAGCCGCGGTGAAGGGTTACAATCACCAATCCACTTT
CASSRGEGLQSPIHF
>.|TRBV30|once|TRBJ1-2
TGTGCCTCCCTATGGGGCAGCTACTATGGCTACACCTTC
CASLWGSYYGYTF
>.|TRBV5-6|many|TRBJ1-4
TGTGCCAGCAGCTTGGCCCCCGGAGAAAAACTGTTTTTT
CASSLAPGEKLFF
>TRBD1|TRBV10-3|medium-sized|TRBJ2-7
TGTGCCATCAGTGAGTCGACAGGGGCGGCCTACGAGCAGTACTTC
CAISESTGAAYEQYF